This TCR beta chain appears in the sequencing data of a study of identical twins. From germline, CDR1 is SEHNR and CDR2 FQNEAQ (reference sequence). V lost 5 bases and J lost 0, with 10 bases in between. The CDR3 extends over 14 amino acids. General study findings and limits: Cross-sectional statistics, not tracking of the same donors, supported the conclusions. Alpha sequences out of frame and shared by twins had excess low generation probability.

This clonotype has more than one count but fewer than ten. Its antigen is as yet unknown. A template switching step contributed a universal primer site, while unique molecular identifiers were present in the cDNA. TCRdb reanalysed the 5' RACE reads using MiXCR and keeps one entry per CDR3 protein. The sample lists 200,000 to 300,000 distinct CDR3 sequences; roughly 7% were seen once. The sample also formed part of further work on yellow fever vaccine responses in identical twins.

This TCR derives from a woman in her late teens or twenties in good health. This chain joins TRBV7-9 and TRBJ2-5; no reliable D call. Material: memory (CD45RO+) T cells sorted from blood. The chain's CDR3 is CASSRQQYQETQYF. As DNA, the CDR3 is TGTGCCAGCAGCCGGCAACAGTACCAAGAGACCCAGTACTTC. Looking up the rest from reference TRBV7-9 and TRBJ2-5 gives the full variable domain: DTGVSQNPRHKITKRGQNVTFRCDPISEHNRLYWYRQTLGQGPEFLTYFQNEAQLEKSRLLSDRFSAERPKGSFSTLEIQRTEQGDSAMYLCASSRQQYQETQYFGPGTRLLVL.